Included here is one T cell receptor beta chain sequence, with context. Its matching antigen is unknown. The data stem from a study of CD4 T cells in relation to SARS-CoV-2 and coronaviruses. Looking at the study overall: Crossreactive spike epitopes shared across donors were mapped to their HLA restriction.

TCRdb's table, derived via immunoSEQ multiplex PCR, lists solely in-frame clones and lacks some. Among about 36,000 clones listed, 70% to 80% were seen once. Study-wide points: In around three fifths of donors, memory CD4+ clonotypes crossrecognized SARS-CoV-2 and at least one common cold coronavirus spike. Pre-pandemic and post-infection samples never came from the same donor.

Naive or memory CD4+ cells were cultured 1:1 with T cell-depleted PBMCs plus CEF. This TCR derives from an adult with COVID-19. Sequencing input: memory CD4+ T cells from PBMCs, cultured in vitro.

CDR3 coding DNA: TGTGCCAGCCGCCTGGGCAGGGGAGTGGACTATGGCTACACCTTC. It encodes CASRLGRGVDYGYTF. The chain has TRBV5-6 and TRBJ1-2; D is possibly TRBD1 (6 bases). Germline V CDR1 and CDR2: SGHDT, YYEEEE. The CDR3 has 15 residues. V lost 7 bases to trimming and J lost 3 bases, with 19 bases between them. The full variable domain, completed using reference TRBV5-6 and TRBJ1-2, is DAGVTQSPTHLIKTRGQQVTLRCSPKSGHDTVSWYQQALGQGPQFIFQYYEEEERQRGNFPDRFSGHQFPNYSSELNVNALLLGDSALYLCASRLGRGVDYGYTFGSGTRLTVV.